The 10 T cell receptor beta chains in this list originate from one sample, sequenced in a study of CD8 T cells in ankylosing spondylitis. TCRdb ran MiXCR on the 5' RACE reads and lists one entry per CDR3 protein. The sample records some 340,000 distinct CDR3 sequences, roughly 14% being singletons. The sample taken for sequencing was blood, either unsorted or a sorted T cell fraction (not recorded which). The receptors shown here come from a male donor with ankylosing spondylitis or in good health (not recorded which).

This rearrangement joins TRBV5-1 to TRBJ2-3; D gene ambiguous. Germline V CDR1 and CDR2: SGHRS, YFSETQ. Deletions cut 0 bases from V and 2 bases from J, with 10 bases between. The CDR3 extends over 15 amino acids. CDR3 nucleotides: TGCGCCAGCAGCTTGGCCAGGCAGTTCACAGATACGCAGTATTTT. Its protein product is CASSLARQFTDTQYF.

This clonotype was counted a few times. The chain joins TRBV4-2 to TRBJ2-1; 13 nucleotides line up with TRBD2. In germline, CDR1 is LGHNA, CDR2 YNFKEQ. The CDR3 totals 16 residues. V was pared by 4 bases and J by 2 bases, with 2 bases of the junction left unmatched. CDR3 sequence (DNA): TGTGCCAGCAGCCGGGGGACTAGCGGGGCCTACAATGAGCAGTTCTTC. Translating it yields CASSRGTSGAYNEQFF.

The chain links TRBV15 to TRBJ2-3, with TRBD2 matching over 8 bases. The length of the CDR3 is 15 residues. CDR1 and CDR2 (germline): LNHNV, YYDKDF (reference sequence). Unmatched junction bases numbered 6, after V lost 5 bases and J lost 2 bases. The CDR3 nucleotides are TGTGCCACCAGCGGGCGGGGGGTCAACACAGATACGCAGTATTTT. Translated, it gives CATSGRGVNTDTQYF.

This clonotype occurred a few times. The chain links TRBV2 to TRBJ2-1; weak D call: TRBD1 (6 bases). V was cut by 4 bases and J by 7 bases, with 17 bases left in between. Germline values: CDR1 SNHLY, CDR2 FYNNEI. This CDR3 has 15 amino acids. The CDR3: CASSGGSGVRNEQFF. CDR3 sequence (DNA): TGTGCCAGCAGTGGCGGGTCAGGGGTGAGGAATGAGCAGTTCTTC.

This clonotype was picked up a small number of times. This chain uses TRBV7-2 with TRBJ2-3; TRBD1 or TRBD2 may be the D gene (5 bases each). Trimming removed 6 bases from V and 4 bases from J, with 14 bases in between. Germline CDR1 is SGHTA and CDR2 is FQGNSA. The CDR3 is 14 amino acids. The CDR3 is CASSIKGSADTQYF. DNA for the CDR3: TGTGCCAGCAGTATCAAGGGGAGCGCAGATACGCAGTATTTT.

The chain recombines TRBV5-6 with TRBJ2-1, with D perhaps given as TRBD1 or TRBD2 (5 bases each). Germline values: CDR1 SGHDT, CDR2 YYEEEE. CDR3 length equals 13 residues. Trimming cost V 0 bases and J 12 bases, with 13 bases left between them. The CDR3 DNA reads TGTGCCAGCAGCTTGGCGTACGGGGCCATGCAGTTCTTC. Amino acid sequence: CASSLAYGAMQFF.

This sequence joins TRBV6-5 and TRBJ2-3; a weak D match, TRBD1 (5 bases). The CDR3 spans 17 residues. Trimming removed 2 bases from V and 3 bases from J, with 18 bases in between. Germline V gene lookup returns CDR1 MNHEY and CDR2 SVGAGI. CDR3 coding DNA: TGTGCCAGCAGTTACGGAGCTAGGATAGCAGGGACAGATACGCAGTATTTT. Its protein is CASSYGARIAGTDTQYF.

A few counts support this clonotype. The chain employs TRBV14 and TRBJ2-7; 7 positions agree with TRBD1. This CDR3 comprises 17 residues. Germline trimming cut 0 bases from V and 1 base from J; bases unmatched to any gene: 9. The V gene's germline CDR1 is SGHDN and CDR2 FVKESK. CDR3 nucleotides: TGTGCCAGCAGCCAAGAACAGATAGGGGACAGTTCCTACGAGCAGTACTTC. It encodes CASSQEQIGDSSYEQYF.

The chain couples TRBV11-2 to TRBJ2-1; TRBD2 matches 9 bases. CDR1 and CDR2 from the germline V gene are SGHAT and FQNNGV. With 0 bases clipped from V and 6 bases from J, the junction kept 15 bases outside the gene matches. This CDR3 has 19 amino acids. The CDR3 region is CASSLEDMGLAGIPNEQFF. Written as DNA, the CDR3 is TGTGCCAGCAGCTTAGAGGACATGGGCCTAGCGGGAATCCCCAATGAGCAGTTCTTC.

This clonotype was recorded a few times. This chain joins TRBV12-3 or TRBV12-4 and TRBJ2-1; the D gene is possibly TRBD2 (5 bases). The CDR3 covers 14 residues. Trimming took off 0 bases at V and 5 bases at J, with 8 bases between the two ends. CDR3 sequence: CASSLAGVHNEQFF. DNA for the CDR3: TGTGCCAGCAGTTTAGCCGGGGTCCACAATGAGCAGTTCTTC.